A single sample is the source of the 17 T cell receptor beta chains below, sequenced in a study of regulatory T cells in long-lasting Graves disease (dated by TCRdb to the early 2020s). The library was obtained by multiplex PCR. The sequencer was an Illumina HiSeq 4000. iRepertoire HTBI primers and Arm-PCR amplification of CDR3 regions were used to construct TCR beta libraries. Through fastp at Q25 and MiXCR, TCRdb rebuilt clones from the public reads, retaining in-frame beta chains. Each record represents a unique CDR3 protein, reported with the most common genes and DNA among its rows. This sample has under 500,000 distinct CDR3 sequences in its table, and roughly 17% of those were observed once. Together, the top ten hold around 11% of the sample. Sample time point, as interpreted from the label and publication: newly diagnosed GD, antithyroid drugs for less than 3 months. RNA was extracted from PBMCs in TRIzol for both TCR sequencing and RNA sequencing.

This same sample was also taken into another study, of T cells in Graves' hyperthyroidism and ophthalmopathy.

The material was peripheral blood mononuclear cells (PBMCs), obtained at new diagnosis, from a patient treated with antithyroid drugs. Every receptor here comes from a woman in her 30s with Graves disease. Donor details come from another sample of the same person, matched by shared clones.

The gene calls are TRBV7-2 and TRBJ2-4, with a weak D call TRBD2 (6 bases). Trimming took off 0 bases at V and 0 bases at J, with 21 bases between the two ends. The CDR3 consists of 20 residues. The V gene's germline CDR1 is SGHTA and CDR2 FQGNSA. For the CDR3, the DNA is TGTGCCAGCAGCTTAGCCCTCCCTCTTTATAAGCGGGTAGCCAAAAACATTCAGTACTTC. It specifies CASSLALPLYKRVAKNIQYF. Full variable domain (remainder filled in from reference TRBV7-2 and TRBJ2-4): GAGVSQSPSNKVTEKGKDVELRCDPISGHTALYWYRQSLGQGLEFLIYFQGNSAPDKSGLPSDRFSAERTGGSVSTLTIQRTQQEDSAVYLCASSLALPLYKRVAKNIQYFGAGTRLSVL.

This clonotype was detected many times. The chain carries TRBV28 and TRBJ2-7; the D gene is possibly TRBD2 (7 bases). The germline V and J ends were trimmed by 5 bases and 5 bases, with 13 bases remaining between them. The CDR3 sequence is 13 residues long. In germline, CDR1 is MDHEN, CDR2 SYDVKM. Here the CDR3 DNA reads TGTGCCAGCAGTCTGGGGGGGCCGGACGAGCAGTACTTC. It encodes CASSLGGPDEQYF.

This clonotype was observed at least ten times. The V call is TRBV28, the J call TRBJ2-5; D may correspond to TRBD1 or TRBD2 (5 bases each). This CDR3 spans 11 amino acids. The ends were cut back, 11 bases at V and 5 bases at J, with 12 bases in the middle. Germline V gives CDR1 MDHEN, CDR2 SYDVKM. The CDR3 region is CALGARETQYF. Here the CDR3 DNA reads TGTGCCCTCGGGGCCCGGGAGACCCAGTACTTC.

The V gene is TRBV25-1, the J gene TRBJ2-7; no definite D call. Germline V gene data show CDR1 as MGHDK and CDR2 as SYGVNS. CDR3 length equals 12 residues. V dropped 10 bases and J dropped 2 bases, with 12 bases sitting between them. CDR3: CATADTTYEQYF. As DNA, the CDR3 is TGTGCCACCGCTGACACAACCTACGAGCAGTACTTC.

Remarks on this clonotype: A much bigger clone sits one base away, suggesting this may be a read error. The rearrangement links TRBV7-2 to TRBJ2-5; TRBD2 aligns across 7 bases. The end of the DNA fits TRBJ2-7 better, so the J call may be wrong. CDR1 is SGHTA and CDR2 is FQGNSA in the germline V gene. This CDR3 is 18 amino acids long. Here the CDR3 DNA reads TGTACCAGCAGCTTAGCAGGCGGTAATAGACTAGCCCATTACGAGCAGTACTTC. This codes for CTSSLAGGNRLAHYEQYF.

This sequence joins TRBV4-1 and TRBJ1-2; tentative D call: TRBD1 (6 bases). The CDR3 consists of 14 residues. The germline V and J ends were trimmed by 0 bases and 8 bases, with 13 bases remaining between them. The V gene's germline CDR1 is MGHRA and CDR2 YSYEKL. This CDR3 reads CASSQDMDRRGYTF. The CDR3 DNA reads TGCGCCAGCAGCCAAGATATGGACAGACGAGGCTACACCTTC.

The rearrangement joins TRBV30 to TRBJ2-5; D is possibly TRBD2 (6 bases). CDR3 length: 12 amino acids. From germline, CDR1 is GTSNPN and CDR2 SVGIG (reference sequence). V was trimmed by 3 bases and J by 4 bases, leaving 9 bases between them. This CDR3 is CAWRDYGETQYF. The CDR3 DNA is TGTGCCTGGAGGGACTATGGAGAGACCCAGTACTTC.

With regard to this clonotype: This clone may be a read error of a much larger clone one base away. This chain links TRBV7-2 with TRBJ2-1; D gene ambiguous. Trimming shortened V by 1 base and J by 13 bases, and 20 bases separated the two germline ends. Germline-derived CDR1 and CDR2 are SGHTA and FQGNSA. The CDR3 is 15 amino acids. In DNA form, the CDR3 reads TGTGCCAGCAGCTTAGTGCGCCGGACCGGAGAGACCCAGTTCTTC. It specifies CASSLVRRTGETQFF.

This clonotype was detected a few times. The chain recombines TRBV7-8 with TRBJ1-2; D is undetermined. V was clipped by 1 base and J by 2 bases, with 11 bases between them. This CDR3 has 15 residues. Germline values: CDR1 SGHVS, CDR2 FQNEAQ. The CDR3, as DNA: TGTGCCAGCAGCTTAGATCGGGTCGTGAACTATGGCTACACCTTC. The encoded protein is CASSLDRVVNYGYTF. Looking up the rest from reference TRBV7-8 and TRBJ1-2 gives the full variable domain: GAGVSQSPRYKVAKRGQDVALRCDPISGHVSLFWYQQALGQGPEFLTYFQNEAQLDKSGLPSDRFFAERPEGSVSTLKIQRTQQEDSAVYLCASSLDRVVNYGYTFGSGTRLTVV.

At least ten counts were recorded for this clonotype. J is TRBJ2-1 and V is TRBV12-3 or TRBV12-4; 11 bases are shared with TRBD2. V trimming: 6 bases; J trimming: 7 bases; junction bases outside the gene matches: 5. The CDR3 loop spans 14 amino acids. The CDR3 loop reads CASRNSGRGNEQFF. The CDR3 coding sequence is TGTGCCAGCAGAAATAGCGGGAGGGGGAATGAGCAGTTCTTC.

This clonotype has a count of ten or more. V and J are TRBV12-3 or TRBV12-4 and TRBJ1-5; D is uncertain. The CDR3 extends over 15 amino acids. V lost 1 base and J lost 6, with 13 bases in between. This chain's CDR3 is CASSLGPRGSQPQHF. The CDR3 DNA follows: TGTGCCAGCAGTTTAGGACCCCGAGGCTCTCAGCCCCAGCATTTT.

This clonotype showed up many times. The rearrangement links TRBV7-9 to TRBJ2-7; TRBD1 matches at 9 bases. The ends lost 6 bases at V and 3 bases at J; junction bases unmatched: 6. Germline CDR1 is SEHNR and CDR2 is FQNEAQ (reference sequence). The CDR3 consists of 14 residues. The chain's CDR3 is CASSGGQGLYEQYF. DNA of the CDR3: TGTGCCAGCAGTGGGGGACAGGGCCTCTACGAGCAGTACTTC.

Many counts were recorded for this clonotype. The chain joins TRBV2 to TRBJ1-1; perhaps TRBD1 as D (5 bases). V was cut by 4 bases and J by 3 bases, with 18 bases left in between. This CDR3 contains 16 residues. Germline lookup yields CDR1 SNHLY and CDR2 FYNNEI. CDR3 in amino acids: CASSGTKRGAYTEAFF. The CDR3 DNA sequence: TGTGCCAGCAGTGGGACAAAACGGGGAGCTTACACTGAAGCTTTCTTT.

This clonotype was observed at least ten times. J is TRBJ2-2 and V is TRBV27, with a possible D match to TRBD1 (5 bases). In germline, CDR1 is MNHEY, CDR2 SMNVEV (reference sequence). Deletions cut 6 bases from V and 1 base from J, with 9 bases between. CDR3 length: 14 amino acids. CDR3 sequence: CASSTGVNTGELFF. CDR3 sequence (DNA): TGTGCCAGCAGCACAGGAGTGAACACCGGGGAGCTGTTTTTT.

This clonotype was seen ten or more times. V usage is TRBV4-1 and J usage is TRBJ2-3; possible D gene TRBD2, 6 bases. The ends were cut back, 1 base at V and 6 bases at J, with 8 bases in the middle. The CDR3 is 13 residues long. Germline loops: CDR1 MGHRA, CDR2 YSYEKL. This CDR3 is CASSQVGGDTQYF. As DNA, the CDR3 is TGCGCCAGCAGCCAAGTAGGAGGGGATACGCAGTATTTT.

This clonotype appeared once. The chain recombines TRBV3-1 with TRBJ1-4; 7 bases match TRBD1. The CDR3 extends over 16 amino acids. Looked up from germline, CDR1 is LGHDT and CDR2 is YNNKEL (reference sequence). The V gene end was trimmed by 0 bases and the J gene end by 8 bases; junction bases not matched to a gene: 9. The CDR3 coding sequence is TGTGCCAGCAGCCAAGAACCCGGGACAGCGTTAGAAAAACTGTTTTTT. Its protein product is CASSQEPGTALEKLFF.

Many counts were recorded for this clonotype. This chain links TRBV6-2 or TRBV6-3 with TRBJ2-1; possible D gene TRBD2, 6 bases. Germline values: CDR1 MNHEY, CDR2 SVGEGT. Deletions cut 0 bases from V and 6 bases from J, with 21 bases between. The length of the CDR3 is 18 residues. CDR3 sequence (DNA): TGTGCCAGCAGTTACTCCCCTAGTGGCGGGACGGGAGCCAATGAGCAGTTCTTC. Translated, it gives CASSYSPSGGTGANEQFF.